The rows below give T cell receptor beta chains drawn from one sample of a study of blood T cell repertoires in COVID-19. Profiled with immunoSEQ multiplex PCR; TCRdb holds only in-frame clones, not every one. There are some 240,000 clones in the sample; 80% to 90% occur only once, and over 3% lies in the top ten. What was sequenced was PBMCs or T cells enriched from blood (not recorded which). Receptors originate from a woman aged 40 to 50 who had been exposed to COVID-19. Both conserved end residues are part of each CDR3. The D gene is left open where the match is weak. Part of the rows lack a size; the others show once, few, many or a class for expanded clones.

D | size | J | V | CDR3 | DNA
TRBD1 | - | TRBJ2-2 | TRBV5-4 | CASSKGQSYTGELFF | TGTGCCAGCAGCAAGGGACAGTCGTACACCGGGGAGCTGTTTTTT
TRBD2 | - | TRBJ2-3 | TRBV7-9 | CASSFLAGAPDTQYF | TGTGCCAGCAGCTTTCTGGCGGGAGCGCCAGATACGCAGTATTTT
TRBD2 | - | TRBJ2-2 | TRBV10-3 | CAIRAGTSGNTGELFF | TGTGCCATCAGGGCCGGGACTAGCGGCAACACCGGGGAGCTGTTTTTT
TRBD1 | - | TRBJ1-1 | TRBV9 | CASSVDQGAQAAFF | TGTGCCAGCAGCGTTGACCAGGGGGCCCAGGCAGCTTTCTTT
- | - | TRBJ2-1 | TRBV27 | CASSLGSWASYNEQFF | TGTGCCAGCAGTTTAGGGAGTTGGGCCTCCTACAATGAGCAGTTCTTC
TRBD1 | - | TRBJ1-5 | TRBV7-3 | CASSLTGGEDQPQHF | TGTGCCAGCAGCTTGACAGGGGGCGAGGATCAGCCCCAGCATTTT
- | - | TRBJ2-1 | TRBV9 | CASSVVDSDIMSSYNEQFF | TGTGCCAGCAGCGTAGTTGACAGCGATATAATGAGCTCCTACAATGAGCAGTTCTTC
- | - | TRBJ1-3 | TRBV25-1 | CASSDRVGNTIYF | TGTGCCAGCAGTGACAGGGTTGGAAACACCATATATTTT
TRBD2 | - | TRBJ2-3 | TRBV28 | CASTSTLAGDTDTQYF | TGTGCCAGCACCTCCACCCTAGCGGGGGACACAGATACGCAGTATTTT
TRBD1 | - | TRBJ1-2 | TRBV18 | CASSPGQGLWDYGYTF | TGTGCCAGCTCACCTGGACAGGGGTTGTGGGACTATGGCTACACCTTC
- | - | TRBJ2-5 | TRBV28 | CASLGSTANQETQYF | TGTGCCAGCTTGGGATCGACAGCGAACCAAGAGACCCAGTACTTC
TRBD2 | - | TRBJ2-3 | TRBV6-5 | CASSNQRGYTDTQYF | TGTGCCAGCAGTAACCAGCGGGGGTACACAGATACGCAGTATTTT
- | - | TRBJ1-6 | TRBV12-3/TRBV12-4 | CASSRGSTLHF | TGTGCCAGCAGTCGAGGGAGCACCCTCCACTTT
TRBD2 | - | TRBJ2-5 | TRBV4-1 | CASSQSPPSGLAGGNQETQYF | TGCGCCAGCAGCCAGTCCCCACCGTCGGGACTAGCGGGGGGGAACCAAGAGACCCAGTACTTC
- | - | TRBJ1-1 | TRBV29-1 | CSVVRGADTEAFF | TGCAGCGTTGTAAGGGGCGCGGACACTGAAGCTTTCTTT
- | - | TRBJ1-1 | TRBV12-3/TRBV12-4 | CATTQAGEAFF | TGTGCCACGACACAGGCCGGAGAAGCTTTCTTT
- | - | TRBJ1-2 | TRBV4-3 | CASSQESGFGYTF | TGCGCCAGCAGCCAAGAATCGGGGTTTGGCTACACCTTC
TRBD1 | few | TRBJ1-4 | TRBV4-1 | CASSLRDRGPEKLFF | TGCGCCAGCAGCCTCCGGGACAGGGGACCTGAAAAACTGTTTTTT
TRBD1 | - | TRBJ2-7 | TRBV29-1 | CSVDGDRDYEQYF | TGCAGCGTTGACGGGGACAGGGACTACGAGCAGTACTTC
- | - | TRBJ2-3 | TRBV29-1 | CSVYTRTDTQYF | TGCAGCGTGTACACTAGGACAGATACGCAGTATTTT
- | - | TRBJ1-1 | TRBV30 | CAWSSGRGTEAFF | TGTGCCTGGAGTTCTGGCAGGGGCACTGAAGCTTTCTTT
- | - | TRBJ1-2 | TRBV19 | CASSIQTGATIYGYTF | TGTGCCAGTAGTATCCAGACAGGCGCTACTATCTATGGCTACACCTTC
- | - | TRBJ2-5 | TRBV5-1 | CASSLLPGETQYF | TGCGCCAGCAGCTTGCTCCCGGGGGAGACCCAGTACTTC
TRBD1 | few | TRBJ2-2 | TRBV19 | CASKAPGQPNTGELFF | TGTGCCAGTAAAGCCCCGGGACAGCCAAACACCGGGGAGCTGTTTTTT
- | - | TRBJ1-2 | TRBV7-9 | CASSLALQGDGYTF | TGTGCCAGCAGCTTAGCGCTCCAAGGGGATGGCTACACCTTC
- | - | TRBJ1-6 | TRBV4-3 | CASSQSGRYSPLHF | TGCGCCAGCAGCCAATCAGGGAGGTATTCACCCCTCCACTTT
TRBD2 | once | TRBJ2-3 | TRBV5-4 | CASSLGTSGATDTQYF | TGTGCCAGCAGCTTGGGGACTAGCGGGGCCACAGATACGCAGTATTTT
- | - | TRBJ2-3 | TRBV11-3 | CASSPTRGGGRTDTQYF | TGTGCCAGCAGCCCTACGAGAGGGGGGGGCCGCACAGATACGCAGTATTTT
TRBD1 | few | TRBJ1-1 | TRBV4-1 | CASSRIGQGGSLNTEAFF | TGCGCCAGCAGCCGGATCGGACAGGGGGGATCCCTGAACACTGAAGCTTTCTTT
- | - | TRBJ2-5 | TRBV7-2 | CASSQNQGFQETQYF | TGTGCCAGCAGCCAGAATCAGGGGTTCCAAGAGACCCAGTACTTC
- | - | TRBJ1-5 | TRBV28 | CASRGLSNQPQHF | TGTGCCAGCAGGGGGCTCAGCAATCAGCCCCAGCATTTT
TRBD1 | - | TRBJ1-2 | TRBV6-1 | CASSEEFRTGTFYGYTF | TGTGCCAGCAGTGAAGAGTTCCGGACAGGGACCTTCTATGGCTACACCTTC
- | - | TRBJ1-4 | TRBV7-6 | CASSLGGGTNEKLFF | TGTGCCAGCAGCCTCGGGGGAGGCACTAATGAAAAACTGTTTTTT
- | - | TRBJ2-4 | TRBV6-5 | CASRNRAGIQYF | TGTGCCAGCAGAAACAGGGCCGGCATTCAGTACTTC
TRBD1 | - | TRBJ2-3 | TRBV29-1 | CSVEAPTGGTDTQYF | TGCAGCGTTGAAGCCCCGACAGGGGGAACAGATACGCAGTATTTT
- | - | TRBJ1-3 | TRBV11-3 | CASSAQGLFSGNTIYF | TGTGCCAGCAGCGCCCAGGGACTGTTCTCTGGAAACACCATATATTTT
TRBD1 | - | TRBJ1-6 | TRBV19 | CASSIDAGTGTSPLHF | TGTGCCAGTAGTATAGACGCGGGGACAGGGACTTCACCCCTCCACTTT
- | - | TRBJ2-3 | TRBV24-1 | CATSEPADTQYF | TGTGCCACCAGTGAACCAGCAGATACGCAGTATTTT
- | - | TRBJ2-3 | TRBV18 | CASSLPDTQYF | TGTGCCAGCTCCCTTCCTGATACGCAGTATTTT
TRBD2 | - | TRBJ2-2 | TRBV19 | CASSITGGHNGELFF | TGTGCCAGTAGTATAACGGGGGGGCACAACGGGGAGCTGTTTTTT
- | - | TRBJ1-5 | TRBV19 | CASRTDRPQQPQHF | TGTGCCAGTAGAACTGACAGGCCACAACAGCCCCAGCATTTT
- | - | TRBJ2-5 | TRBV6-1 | CASSEGLLETQYF | TGTGCCAGCAGTGAGGGGCTCTTAGAGACCCAGTACTTC
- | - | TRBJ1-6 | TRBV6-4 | CASSDNGGAGNSPLHF | TGTGCCAGCAGTGACAACGGGGGAGCTGGTAATTCACCCCTCCACTTT
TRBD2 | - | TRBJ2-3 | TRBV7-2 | CASSLGYGSGGTDTQYF | TGTGCCAGCAGCTTAGGTTACGGGAGCGGGGGCACAGATACGCAGTATTTT
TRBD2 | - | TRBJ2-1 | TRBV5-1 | CASSPWGGVVNEQFF | TGTGCCAGCAGCCCATGGGGGGGGGTTGTGAATGAGCAGTTCTTC
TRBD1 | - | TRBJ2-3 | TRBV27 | CASSRQGFTDTQYF | TGTGCCAGCAGCCGACAGGGATTCACAGATACGCAGTATTTT
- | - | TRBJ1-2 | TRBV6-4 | CASRGQYSLYGYTF | TGTGCCAGCAGAGGACAGTATAGTCTCTATGGCTACACCTTC
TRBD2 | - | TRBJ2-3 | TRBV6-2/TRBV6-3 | CASSYSQAGGPDTQYF | TGTGCCAGCAGTTACTCCCAGGCGGGGGGGCCAGATACGCAGTATTTT
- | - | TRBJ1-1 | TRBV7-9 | CASSSQGGNTEAFF | TGTGCCAGCAGCTCGCAGGGAGGTAACACTGAAGCTTTCTTT
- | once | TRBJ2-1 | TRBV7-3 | CASSFTRDNEQFF | TGTGCCAGCAGCTTTACTAGGGACAATGAGCAGTTCTTC
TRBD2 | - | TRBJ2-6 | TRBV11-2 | CASSFLLPGGSGVLTF | TGTGCCAGCAGCTTCCTCCTCCCGGGGGGTTCGGGTGTCCTGACTTTC
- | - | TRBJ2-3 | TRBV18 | CASSQYTTGTDTQYF | TGTGCCAGCTCTCAATATACGACAGGCACAGATACGCAGTATTTT
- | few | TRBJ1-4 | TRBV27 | CASSAQAKTNEKLFF | TGTGCCAGCAGTGCACAGGCTAAAACTAATGAAAAACTGTTTTTT
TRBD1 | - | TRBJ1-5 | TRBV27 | CASSRDREVQPQHF | TGTGCCAGCAGCCGGGACAGGGAGGTTCAGCCCCAGCATTTT
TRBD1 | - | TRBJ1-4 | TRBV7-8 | CASSHRGLSEKLFF | TGTGCCAGCAGCCACAGGGGGTTGTCCGAAAAACTGTTTTTT
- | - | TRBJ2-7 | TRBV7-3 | CASSLFMGPSYEQYF | TGTGCCAGCAGCCTCTTTATGGGGCCCTCCTACGAGCAGTACTTC
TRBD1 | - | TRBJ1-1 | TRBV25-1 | CASSEFGTGENTEAFF | TGTGCCAGCAGTGAATTCGGGACAGGGGAGAACACTGAAGCTTTCTTT
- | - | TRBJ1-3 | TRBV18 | CASSPRGAADTIYF | TGTGCCAGCTCACCTCGGGGGGCGGCGGACACCATATATTTT
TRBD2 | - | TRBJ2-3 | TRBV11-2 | CASSFFPGLALDTQYF | TGTGCCAGCAGCTTTTTTCCGGGACTAGCATTGGATACGCAGTATTTT